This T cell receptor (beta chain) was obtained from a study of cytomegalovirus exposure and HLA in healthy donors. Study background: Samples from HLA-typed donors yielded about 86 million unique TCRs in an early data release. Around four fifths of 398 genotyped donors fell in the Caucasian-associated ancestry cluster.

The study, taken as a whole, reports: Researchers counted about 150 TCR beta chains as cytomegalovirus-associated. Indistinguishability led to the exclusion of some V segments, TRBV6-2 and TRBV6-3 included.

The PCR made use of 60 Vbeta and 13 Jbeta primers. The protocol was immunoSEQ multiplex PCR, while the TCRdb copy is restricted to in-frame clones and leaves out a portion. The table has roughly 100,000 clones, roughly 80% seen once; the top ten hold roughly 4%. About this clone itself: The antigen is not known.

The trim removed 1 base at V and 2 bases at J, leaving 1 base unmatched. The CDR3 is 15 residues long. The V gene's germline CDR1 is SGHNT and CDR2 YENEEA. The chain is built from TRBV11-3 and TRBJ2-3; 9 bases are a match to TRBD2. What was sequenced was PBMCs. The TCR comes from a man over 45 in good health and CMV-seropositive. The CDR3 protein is CASSLASGTTDTQYF. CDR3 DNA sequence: TGTGCCAGCAGCTTAGCTAGCGGGACCACAGATACGCAGTATTTT.